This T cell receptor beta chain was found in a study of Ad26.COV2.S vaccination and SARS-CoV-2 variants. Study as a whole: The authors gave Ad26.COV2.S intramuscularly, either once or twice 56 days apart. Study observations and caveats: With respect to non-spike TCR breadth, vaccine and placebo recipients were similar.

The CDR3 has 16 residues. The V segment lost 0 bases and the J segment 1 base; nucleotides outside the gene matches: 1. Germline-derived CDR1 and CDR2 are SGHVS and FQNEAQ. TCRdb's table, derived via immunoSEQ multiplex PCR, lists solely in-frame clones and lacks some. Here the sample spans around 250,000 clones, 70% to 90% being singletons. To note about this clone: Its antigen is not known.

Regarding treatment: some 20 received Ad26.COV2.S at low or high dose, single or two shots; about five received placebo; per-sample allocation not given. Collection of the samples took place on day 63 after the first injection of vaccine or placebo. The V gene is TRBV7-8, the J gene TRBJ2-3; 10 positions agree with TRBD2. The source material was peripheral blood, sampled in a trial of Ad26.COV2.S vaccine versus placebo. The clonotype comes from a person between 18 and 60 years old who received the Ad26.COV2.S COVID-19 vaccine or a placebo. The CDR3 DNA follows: TGTGCCAGCAGCTTAGCGCTAGCGGGGGGCACAGATACGCAGTATTTT. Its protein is CASSLALAGGTDTQYF.